Sequencing of this T cell receptor (beta chain) was carried out in a study of shared clonotypes between healthy human individuals. Assay: immunoSEQ multiplex PCR; the TCRdb copy retains only in-frame clones and omits some. The data show some 2 million clones, 90% to 95% seen once. The CDR3 contains 15 residues. Per the germline V gene, CDR1 is SGHRS and CDR2 is YFSETQ. V was clipped by 1 base and J by 7 bases, with 17 bases between them. The receptor was derived from a man aged 18 to 29 in good health. The V call is TRBV5-1, the J call TRBJ1-1, with a weak D call TRBD1 (6 bases). Sequencing was carried out using naive CD4+ T cells sorted from blood. Subset indicated: CD45RA+ positively selected. The CDR3 nucleotides read TGCGCCAGCAGCTTGAATCAGGGGCTGGGGTATGAAGCTTTCTTT. This gives the protein CASSLNQGLGYEAFF.